This TCR beta chain was captured by sequencing in a study of blood T cell repertoires in COVID-19. Study as a whole: The study drew acute and convalescent COVID-19 samples from the United States, Italy and Spain. PBMCs, B-cell-depleted T cells, or T cells were the source of the cDNA or gDNA that made up the material.

After removal of 6 bases from V and 6 bases from J, the junction contained 8 bases not matched to a gene. The CDR3 runs to 13 residues. This clone was detected ten times or more. In the source study's methods: From reference gene primer amplification, estimates of nucleated cell counts were derived. The assay was immunoSEQ multiplex PCR, and TCRdb's table has in-frame clones only and misses some. That table furnishes V, J and clone size, whereas the DNA furnished D and trimming. The repertoire includes approximately 200,000 clones, over 65% of them detected once, and about 18% sits in the top ten. Specimen: peripheral blood. The chain combines TRBV12-3 or TRBV12-4 with TRBJ2-7, with 7 nucleotides matching TRBD1. The receptor comes from a person aged 70 to 79 with COVID-19, enrolled during active disease. The CDR3 loop reads CASSLDRVSEQYF. The CDR3 DNA reads as TGTGCCAGCAGCCTTGACAGGGTCTCCGAGCAGTACTTC.